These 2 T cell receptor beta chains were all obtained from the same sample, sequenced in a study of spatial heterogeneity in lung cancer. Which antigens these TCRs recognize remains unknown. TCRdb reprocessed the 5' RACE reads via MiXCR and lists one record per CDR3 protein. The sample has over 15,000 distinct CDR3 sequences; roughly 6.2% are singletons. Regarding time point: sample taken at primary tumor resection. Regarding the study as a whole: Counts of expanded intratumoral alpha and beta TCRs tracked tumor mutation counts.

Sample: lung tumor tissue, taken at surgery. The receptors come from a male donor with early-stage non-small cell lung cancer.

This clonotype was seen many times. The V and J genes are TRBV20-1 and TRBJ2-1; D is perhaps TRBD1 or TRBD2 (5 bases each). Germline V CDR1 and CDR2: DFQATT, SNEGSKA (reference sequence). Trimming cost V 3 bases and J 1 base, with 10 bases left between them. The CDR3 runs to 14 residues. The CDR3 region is CSASRDGSYNEQFF. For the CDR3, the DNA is TGCAGTGCTAGCCGGGACGGATCCTACAATGAGCAGTTCTTC.

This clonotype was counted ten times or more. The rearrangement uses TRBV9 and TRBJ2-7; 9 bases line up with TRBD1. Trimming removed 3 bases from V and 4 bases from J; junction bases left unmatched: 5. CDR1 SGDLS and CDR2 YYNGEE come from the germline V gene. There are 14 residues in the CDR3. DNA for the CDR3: TGTGCCAGCAGCGAGGGACAGGGCCTGTACGAGCAGTACTTC. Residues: CASSEGQGLYEQYF.